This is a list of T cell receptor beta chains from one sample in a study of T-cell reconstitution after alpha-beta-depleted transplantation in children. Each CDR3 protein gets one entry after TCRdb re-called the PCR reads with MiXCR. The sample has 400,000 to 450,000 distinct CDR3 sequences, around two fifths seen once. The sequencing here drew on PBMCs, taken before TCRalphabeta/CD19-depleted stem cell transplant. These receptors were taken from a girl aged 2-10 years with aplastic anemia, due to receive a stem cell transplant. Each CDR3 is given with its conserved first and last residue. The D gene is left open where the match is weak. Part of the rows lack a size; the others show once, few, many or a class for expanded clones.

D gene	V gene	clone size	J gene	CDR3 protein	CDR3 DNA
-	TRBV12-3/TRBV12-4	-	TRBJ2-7	CASSPGHGGYEQYF	TGTGCCAGCAGCCCCGGCCATGGCGGGTACGAGCAGTACTTC
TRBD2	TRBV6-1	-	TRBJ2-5	CASRSGTSVETQYF	TGTGCCAGCAGATCCGGGACTAGCGTCGAGACCCAGTACTTC
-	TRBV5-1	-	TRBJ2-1	CASSAGPLNEQFF	TGCGCCAGCAGCGCGGGACCGCTCAATGAGCAGTTCTTC
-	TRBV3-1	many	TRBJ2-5	CASSQEWDLETQYF	TGTGCCAGCAGCCAAGAGTGGGACTTAGAGACCCAGTACTTC
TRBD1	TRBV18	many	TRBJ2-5	CASSPPTGGQGGETQYF	TGTGCCAGCTCACCACCGACGGGAGGACAGGGGGGAGAGACCCAGTACTTC
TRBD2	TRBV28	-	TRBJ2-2	CASSQRDVEELFF	TGTGCCAGCAGTCAGCGGGACGTGGAGGAGCTGTTTTTT
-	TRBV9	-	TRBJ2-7	CASSGTGTNTYEQYF	TGTGCCAGCAGCGGGACCGGGACAAACACCTACGAGCAGTACTTC
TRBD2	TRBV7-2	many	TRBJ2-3	CASSLVTSGRADTQYF	TGTGCCAGCAGCTTAGTGACTAGCGGGAGGGCAGATACGCAGTATTTT
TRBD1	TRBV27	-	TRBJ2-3	CASSEQGYRTDTQYF	TGTGCCAGCAGCGAACAGGGGTATCGGACAGATACGCAGTATTTT
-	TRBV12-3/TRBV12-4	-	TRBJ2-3	CASSFLPSTDTQYF	TGTGCCAGCAGTTTCCTTCCTAGCACAGATACGCAGTATTTT
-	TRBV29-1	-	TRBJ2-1	CSVVRGPYNEQFF	TGCAGCGTTGTCCGCGGGCCCTACAATGAGCAGTTCTTC
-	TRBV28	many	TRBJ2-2	CASSRYTGELFF	TGTGCCAGCAGCCGGTACACCGGGGAGCTGTTTTTT
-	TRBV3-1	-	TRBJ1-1	CASSQERFTEALF	TGTGCCAGCAGCCAAGAACGGTTCACTGAAGCTCTCTTT
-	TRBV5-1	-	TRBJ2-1	CASSFGNRDNEQFF	TGCGCCAGCAGCTTCGGGAACAGGGACAATGAGCAGTTCTTC
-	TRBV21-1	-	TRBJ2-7	CASSKSGRGYYEQYF	TGTGCCAGCAGCAAATCGGGACGGGGCTACTACGAGCAGTACTTC
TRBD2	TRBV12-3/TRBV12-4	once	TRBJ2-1	CTSSSYGTSGRASYNEQFF	TGTACCAGCAGTTCCTACGGGACTAGCGGGAGGGCCTCCTACAATGAGCAGTTCTTC
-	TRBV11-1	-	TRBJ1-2	CASSLYHQNYGYTF	TGTGCCAGCAGCTTATATCACCAAAACTATGGCTACACCTTC
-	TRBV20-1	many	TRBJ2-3	CSAIVGGGSLNTQYF	TGCAGTGCTATCGTAGGGGGAGGGAGCTTGAATACGCAGTATTTT
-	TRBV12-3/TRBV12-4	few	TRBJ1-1	CASSLQAYTEAFF	TGTGCCAGCAGTTTACAGGCTTACACTGAAGCTTTCTTT
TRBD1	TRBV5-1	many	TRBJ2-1	CASSSQGAGGGEQFF	TGCGCCAGCAGCTCACAGGGGGCCGGGGGAGGGGAGCAGTTCTTC
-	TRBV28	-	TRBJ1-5	CASSPERGNQPQHF	TGTGCCAGCAGTCCTGAGCGCGGCAATCAGCCCCAGCATTTT
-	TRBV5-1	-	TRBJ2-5	CASSPTDRTIDTQYF	TGCGCCAGCAGCCCGACCGACAGGACCATAGATACCCAGTACTTC
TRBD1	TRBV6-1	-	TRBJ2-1	CASSPRDRYNEQFF	TGTGCCAGCAGTCCTAGGGACAGATACAATGAGCAGTTCTTC
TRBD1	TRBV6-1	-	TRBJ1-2	CASRAQGAVYGYTF	TGTGCCAGCAGAGCACAGGGGGCGGTCTATGGCTACACCTTC
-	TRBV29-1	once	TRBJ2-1	CSVDMVGDSNNEQFF	TGCAGCGTTGATATGGTCGGGGACTCGAACAATGAGCAGTTCTTC
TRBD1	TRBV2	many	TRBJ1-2	CASSGLGQGYYGYTF	TGTGCCAGCAGTGGGTTGGGACAGGGGTACTATGGCTACACCTTC
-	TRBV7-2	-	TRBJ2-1	CASSLVILANNEQFF	TGTGCCAGCAGCTTAGTTATCCTAGCGAACAATGAGCAGTTCTTC
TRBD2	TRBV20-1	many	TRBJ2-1	CSAATSGRDNEQFF	TGCAGTGCCGCGACTAGCGGGCGAGACAATGAGCAGTTCTTC
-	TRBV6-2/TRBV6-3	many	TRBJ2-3	CASSSPDSALTDTQYF	TGTGCCAGCAGTTCTCCCGACAGCGCCCTCACAGATACGCAGTATTTT
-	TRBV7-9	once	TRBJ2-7	CASEKTEYYEQYF	TGTGCCAGCGAGAAGACAGAGTACTACGAGCAGTACTTC
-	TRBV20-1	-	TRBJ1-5	CSARRYRDQPQHF	TGCAGTGCTAGAAGATATAGGGATCAGCCCCAGCATTTT
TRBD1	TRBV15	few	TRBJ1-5	CATSREQGASQPQHF	TGTGCCACCAGCAGAGAACAGGGGGCAAGTCAGCCCCAGCATTTT
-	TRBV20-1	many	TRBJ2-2	CSARRQNTGELFF	TGCAGTGCTAGGCGACAGAACACCGGGGAGCTGTTTTTT
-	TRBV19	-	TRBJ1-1	CASSIETQMNTEAFF	TGTGCCAGTAGTATAGAGACACAGATGAACACTGAAGCTTTCTTT
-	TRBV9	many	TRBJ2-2	CASSDGRAVIKGELFF	TGTGCCAGCAGCGATGGCCGGGCGGTTATTAAGGGGGAGCTGTTTTTT
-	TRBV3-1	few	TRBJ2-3	CASSLRPSGYDTDTQYF	TGTGCCAGCAGCCTCAGACCCTCGGGATATGACACAGATACGCAGTATTTT
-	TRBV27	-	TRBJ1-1	CASRTAAEAFF	TGTGCCAGCAGGACAGCCGCTGAAGCTTTCTTT
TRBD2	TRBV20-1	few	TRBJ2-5	CSAIGLAGGKTQYF	TGCAGTGCAATCGGACTAGCGGGGGGAAAGACCCAGTACTTC
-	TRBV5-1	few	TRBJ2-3	CASSQTSSGPQYF	TGCGCCAGCAGTCAAACTTCCTCTGGGCCGCAGTATTTT
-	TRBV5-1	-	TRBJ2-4	CASSRNSTYRVGAKNIQYF	TGCGCCAGCAGCCGAAACTCAACCTACAGGGTAGGAGCCAAAAACATTCAGTACTTC
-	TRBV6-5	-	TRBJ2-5	CASSYRVHQETQYF	TGTGCCAGCAGTTACCGGGTGCACCAAGAGACCCAGTACTTC
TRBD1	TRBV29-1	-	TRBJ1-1	CSVDRGIPNTEAFF	TGCAGCGTGGACAGGGGAATCCCGAACACTGAAGCTTTCTTT
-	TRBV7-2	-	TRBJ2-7	CASNHGSFHEQYF	TGTGCCAGCAACCACGGGAGTTTTCACGAGCAGTACTTC
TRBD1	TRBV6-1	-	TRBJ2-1	CASSPLRQGTHNEQFF	TGTGCCAGCAGCCCTCTAAGACAGGGTACCCACAATGAGCAGTTCTTC
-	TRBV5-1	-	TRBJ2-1	CASSLEARVNEQFF	TGCGCCAGCAGCTTGGAGGCTAGAGTGAATGAGCAGTTCTTC
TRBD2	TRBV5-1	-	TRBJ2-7	CASSRTPSSGRSYEQYF	TGCGCCAGCAGCCGCACCCCCTCTAGCGGGAGGTCATACGAGCAGTACTTC
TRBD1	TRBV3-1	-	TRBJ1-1	CASSHGQEPNTEAFF	TGTGCCAGCAGCCACGGACAGGAGCCGAACACTGAAGCTTTCTTT
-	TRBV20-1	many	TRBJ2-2	CSAPARQAHTGELFF	TGCAGTGCTCCCGCCCGGCAGGCCCACACCGGGGAGCTGTTTTTT
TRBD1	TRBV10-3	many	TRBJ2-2	CAISGDRGPTGELFF	TGTGCCATCAGTGGGGACAGGGGTCCCACCGGGGAGCTGTTTTTT
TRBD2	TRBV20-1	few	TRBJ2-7	CSATSSGAAYEQYF	TGCAGTGCCACATCTAGCGGGGCCGCGTACGAGCAGTACTTC
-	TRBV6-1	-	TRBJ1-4	CASSTSGGAEKLFF	TGTGCCAGCAGCACCTCCGGGGGAGCGGAAAAACTGTTTTTT
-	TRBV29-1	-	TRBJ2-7	CSVEGRELGYEQYF	TGCAGCGTTGAGGGCAGGGAACTCGGCTACGAGCAGTACTTC
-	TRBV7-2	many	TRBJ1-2	CASSLGRNRGYTF	TGTGCCAGCAGCTTAGGGCGCAATCGGGGCTACACCTTC
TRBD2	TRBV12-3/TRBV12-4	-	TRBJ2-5	CASSLRLAGGRETQYF	TGTGCCAGCAGTTTAAGGCTAGCGGGGGGGCGAGAGACCCAGTACTTC
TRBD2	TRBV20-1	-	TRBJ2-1	CSANSGGPGDEQFF	TGCAGTGCTAATAGCGGGGGGCCGGGGGATGAGCAGTTCTTC
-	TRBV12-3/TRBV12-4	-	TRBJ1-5	CASISGQGPNQPQHF	TGTGCCAGCATCTCTGGGCAGGGCCCAAATCAGCCCCAGCATTTT
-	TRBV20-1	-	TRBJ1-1	CSARDTGTGNTEAFF	TGCAGTGCTAGAGATACTGGAACAGGGAACACTGAAGCTTTCTTT
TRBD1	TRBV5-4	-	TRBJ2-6	CASSFRTGPMFSGANVLTF	TGTGCCAGCAGCTTCAGGACAGGGCCGATGTTCTCTGGGGCCAACGTCCTGACTTTC
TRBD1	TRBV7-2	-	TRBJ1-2	CASSLDRVYYGYTF	TGTGCCAGCAGCCTAGACAGGGTTTACTATGGCTACACCTTC